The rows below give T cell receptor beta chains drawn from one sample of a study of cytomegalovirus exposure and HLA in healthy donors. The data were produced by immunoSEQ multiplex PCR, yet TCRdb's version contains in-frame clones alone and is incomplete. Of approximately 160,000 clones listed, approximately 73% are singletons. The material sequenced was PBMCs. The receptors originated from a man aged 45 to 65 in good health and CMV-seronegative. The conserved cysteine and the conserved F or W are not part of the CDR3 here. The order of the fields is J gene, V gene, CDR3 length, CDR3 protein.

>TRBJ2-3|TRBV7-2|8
ASSSDTQY
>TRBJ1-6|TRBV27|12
ASNPTGENSPLH
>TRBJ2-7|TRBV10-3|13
AISRATGQHYEQY
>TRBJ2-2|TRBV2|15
ASGIGQTASNTGELF
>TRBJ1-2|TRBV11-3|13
ASSGRTGKWYGYT
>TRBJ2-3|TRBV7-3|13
ASSSSGIRTDTQY
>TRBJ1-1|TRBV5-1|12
ASSFEAYNTEAF
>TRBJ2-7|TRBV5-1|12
ASSLYRDGYEQY
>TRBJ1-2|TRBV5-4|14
ASSPGRAESGGGYT
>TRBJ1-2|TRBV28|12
ASSGQAPFRGYT
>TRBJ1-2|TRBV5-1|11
ASSLSANGGYT
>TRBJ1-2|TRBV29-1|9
SVQWGDGYT
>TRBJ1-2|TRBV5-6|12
ASSPRWGLTIYT
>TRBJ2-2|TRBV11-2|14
ASSETTSKVAGELF
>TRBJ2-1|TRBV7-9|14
ASSLSSGDPYNEQF
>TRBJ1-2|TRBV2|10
ASSETGRGYT
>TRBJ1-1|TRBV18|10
ASSPPLQEAF
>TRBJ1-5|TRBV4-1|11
ASSQAMIQPQH
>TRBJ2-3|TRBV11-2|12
ASSDGIAGGTQY
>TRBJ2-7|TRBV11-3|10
ASSKTGAEQY
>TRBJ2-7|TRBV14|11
ASSQVRAYEQY
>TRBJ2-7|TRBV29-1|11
SASPGTSGGGY
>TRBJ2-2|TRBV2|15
ASRIAGGAEDTGELF
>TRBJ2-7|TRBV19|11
ASSRDRTYEQY
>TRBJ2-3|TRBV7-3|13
ASSFGGTTTDTQY
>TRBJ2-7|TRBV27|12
ASSPTGGSYEQY
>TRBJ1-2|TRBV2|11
ASSAQVIYGYT
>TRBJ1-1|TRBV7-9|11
ASSPDRISEAF
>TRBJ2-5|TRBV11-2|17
ASSSPWISGGAMGETQY
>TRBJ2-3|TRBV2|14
ASSPALAISTDTQY
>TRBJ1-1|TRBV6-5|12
ASSYGGDNTEAF
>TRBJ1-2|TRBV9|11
ASSQERPGGYT
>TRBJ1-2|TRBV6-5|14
ASSYDRSTGGYGYT
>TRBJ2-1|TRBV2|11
ASSRDRGEEQF
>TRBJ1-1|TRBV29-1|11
SGWDRDNTEAF
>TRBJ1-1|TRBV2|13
ASSDWSRVNTEAF
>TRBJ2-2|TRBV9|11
ASSVRGPGELF
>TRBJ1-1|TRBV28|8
AAARTEAF
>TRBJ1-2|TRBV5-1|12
ASSFLGEGYGYT
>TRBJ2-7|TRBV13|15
ASSTTDRGDPSYEQY
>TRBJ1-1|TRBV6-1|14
ASSDPFPGMNTEAF
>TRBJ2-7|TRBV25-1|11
ASSDMASYEQY
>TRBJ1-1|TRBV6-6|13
ASSAPGQGANEAF
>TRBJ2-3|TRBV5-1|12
ASKAGLSTDTQY
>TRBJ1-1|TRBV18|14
ASSPTIDRGGTEAF
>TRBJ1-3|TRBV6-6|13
ASRVQGAKGNTIY
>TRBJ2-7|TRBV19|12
ASSISGSSYEQY
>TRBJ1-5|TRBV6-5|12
ASSFAGGYQPQH
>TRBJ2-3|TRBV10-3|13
AISEGGLETDTQY
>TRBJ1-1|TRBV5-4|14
ASSPRTGGRGTEAF
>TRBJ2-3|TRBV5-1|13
ASSLQGTRADTQY
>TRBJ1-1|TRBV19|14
ASTSKQGGVNTEAF
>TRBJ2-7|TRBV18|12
ASSQGTGTYEQY
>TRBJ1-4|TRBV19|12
ASRPDRVNEKLF
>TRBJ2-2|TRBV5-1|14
ASSPLVNANTGELF
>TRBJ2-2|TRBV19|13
ASRSSGVASGELF
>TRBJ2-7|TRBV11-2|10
ASSSGGYEQY
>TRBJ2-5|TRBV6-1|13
ASSHARDRGETQY
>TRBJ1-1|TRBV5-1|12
ASSVRTMNTEAF
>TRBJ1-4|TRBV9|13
ASSSGGSRSEKLF